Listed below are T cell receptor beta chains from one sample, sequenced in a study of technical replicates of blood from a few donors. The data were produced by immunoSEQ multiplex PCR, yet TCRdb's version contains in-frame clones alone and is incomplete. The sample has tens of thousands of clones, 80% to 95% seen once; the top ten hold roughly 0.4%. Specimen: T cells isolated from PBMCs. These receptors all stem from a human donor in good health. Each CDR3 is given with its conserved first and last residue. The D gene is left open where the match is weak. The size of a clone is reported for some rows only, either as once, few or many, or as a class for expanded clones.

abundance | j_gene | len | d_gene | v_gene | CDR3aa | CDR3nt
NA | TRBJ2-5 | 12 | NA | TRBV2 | CASGTPQETQYF | TGTGCCAGCGGGACACCCCAAGAGACCCAGTACTTC
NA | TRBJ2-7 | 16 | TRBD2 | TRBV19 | CASSIGTGLAWYEQYF | TGTGCCAGTAGTATAGGGACGGGACTAGCGTGGTACGAGCAGTACTTC
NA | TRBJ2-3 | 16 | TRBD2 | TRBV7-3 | CASRGRTSGYTDTQYF | TGTGCCAGCAGGGGAAGGACTAGCGGATACACAGATACGCAGTATTTT
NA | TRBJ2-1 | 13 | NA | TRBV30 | CAWSKVATNEQFF | TGTGCCTGGAGTAAGGTAGCAACTAATGAGCAGTTCTTC
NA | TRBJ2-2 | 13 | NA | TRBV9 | CASSVYITGELFF | TGTGCCAGCAGCGTTTATATTACCGGGGAGCTGTTTTTT
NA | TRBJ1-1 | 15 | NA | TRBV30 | CAWRINRDLNTEAFF | TGTGCCTGGAGAATTAACAGGGACCTGAACACTGAAGCTTTCTTT
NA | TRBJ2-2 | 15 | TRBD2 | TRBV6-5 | CASSQGTSGIGELFF | TGTGCCAGCAGCCAAGGGACTAGCGGGATCGGGGAGCTGTTTTTT
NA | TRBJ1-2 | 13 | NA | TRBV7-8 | CASSLPEGYGYTF | TGTGCCAGCAGCTTACCGGAGGGCTATGGCTACACCTTC
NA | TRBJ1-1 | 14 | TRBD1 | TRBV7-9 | CASSPKTGATEAFF | TGTGCCAGCAGCCCCAAGACAGGGGCCACTGAAGCTTTCTTT
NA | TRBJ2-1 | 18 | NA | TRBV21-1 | CASSKRTASPIPYNEQFF | TGTGCCAGCAGCAAAAGGACAGCCAGTCCCATCCCATACAATGAGCAGTTCTTC
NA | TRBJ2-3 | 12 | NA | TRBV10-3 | CATRGSTDTQYF | TGTGCCACTCGGGGTTCCACAGATACGCAGTATTTT
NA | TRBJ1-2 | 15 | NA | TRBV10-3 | CAISEDRGAAYGYTF | TGTGCCATCAGTGAGGATCGGGGGGCGGCCTATGGCTACACCTTC
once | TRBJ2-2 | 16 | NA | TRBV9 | CASSVGSGTTAGELFF | TGTGCCAGCAGCGTAGGGTCAGGAACGACCGCCGGGGAGCTGTTTTTT
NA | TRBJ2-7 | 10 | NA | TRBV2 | CATVSNEQYF | TGTGCCACCGTATCTAACGAGCAGTACTTC
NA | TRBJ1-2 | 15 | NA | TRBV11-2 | CASSLETASFYGYTF | TGTGCCAGCAGCTTGGAGACTGCCTCTTTCTATGGCTACACCTTC
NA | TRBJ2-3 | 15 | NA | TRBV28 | CASSPGTPSWDTQYF | TGTGCCAGCAGTCCCGGGACTCCCTCCTGGGATACGCAGTATTTT
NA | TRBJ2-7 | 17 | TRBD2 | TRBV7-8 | CASSLRPRTSQGYEQYF | TGTGCCAGCAGCTTAAGGCCGAGGACTAGTCAGGGTTACGAGCAGTACTTC
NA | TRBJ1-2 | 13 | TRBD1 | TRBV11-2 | CASSLGQGYGYTF | TGTGCCAGCAGCTTAGGACAGGGCTATGGCTACACCTTC
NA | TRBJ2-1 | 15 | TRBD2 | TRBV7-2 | CASSDRLAGVNEQFF | TGTGCCAGCAGCGACCGACTAGCGGGAGTTAATGAGCAGTTCTTC
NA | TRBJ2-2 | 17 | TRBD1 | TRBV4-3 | CASSQSIGAGGTGELFF | TGCGCCAGCAGCCAAAGTATTGGGGCAGGGGGTACCGGGGAGCTGTTTTTT
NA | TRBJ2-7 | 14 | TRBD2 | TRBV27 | CASSGDGGGYEQYF | TGTGCCAGCAGTGGCGACGGGGGGGGCTACGAGCAGTACTTC
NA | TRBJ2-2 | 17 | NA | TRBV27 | CASTSDLEIWNTGELFF | TGTGCCAGCACTAGCGACTTAGAGATATGGAACACCGGGGAGCTGTTTTTT
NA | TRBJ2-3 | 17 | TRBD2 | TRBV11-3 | CASSLSGTSGHSDTQYF | TGTGCCAGCAGCTTATCCGGGACTAGCGGGCACTCAGATACGCAGTATTTT
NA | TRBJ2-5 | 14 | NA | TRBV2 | CASTISGTGETQYF | TGTGCCAGCACGATTAGCGGGACAGGGGAGACCCAGTACTTC
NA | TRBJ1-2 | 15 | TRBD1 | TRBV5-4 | CASSLETGLSYGYTF | TGTGCCAGCAGCTTGGAGACAGGGCTTTCCTATGGCTACACCTTC
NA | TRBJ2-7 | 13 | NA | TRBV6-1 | CASRVGASYEQYF | TGTGCCAGCAGGGTAGGGGCCTCCTACGAGCAGTACTTC
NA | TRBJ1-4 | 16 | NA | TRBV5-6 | CASSLSGGGTNEKLFF | TGTGCCAGCAGCTTGAGCGGGGGAGGAACTAATGAAAAACTGTTTTTT
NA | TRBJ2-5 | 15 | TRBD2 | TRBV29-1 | CSVAGTSGRGETQYF | TGCAGCGTCGCCGGGACTAGCGGGAGAGGTGAGACCCAGTACTTC
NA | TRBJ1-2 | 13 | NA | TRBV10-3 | CAISGDILYGYTF | TGTGCCATCAGTGGGGACATCCTCTATGGCTACACCTTC
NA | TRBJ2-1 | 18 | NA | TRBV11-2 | CASSLELVGSGFYNEQFF | TGTGCCAGCAGCTTAGAGTTGGTTGGGAGCGGATTCTACAATGAGCAGTTCTTC
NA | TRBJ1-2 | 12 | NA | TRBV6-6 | CASSYGGNGYTF | TGTGCCAGCAGTTACGGGGGGAACGGCTACACCTTC
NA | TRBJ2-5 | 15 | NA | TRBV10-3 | CAISEAGLEGETQYF | TGTGCCATCAGTGAGGCGGGACTGGAAGGGGAGACCCAGTACTTC
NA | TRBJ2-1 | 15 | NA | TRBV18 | CASWGAGDPYNEQFF | TGTGCCAGCTGGGGAGCAGGGGACCCGTACAATGAGCAGTTCTTC
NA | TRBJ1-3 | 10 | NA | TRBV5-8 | CASSLFTIYF | TGTGCCAGCAGCCTTTTTACCATATATTTT
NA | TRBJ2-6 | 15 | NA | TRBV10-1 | CASSDIGSGANVLTF | TGCGCCAGCAGTGATATCGGCTCTGGGGCCAACGTCCTGACTTTC
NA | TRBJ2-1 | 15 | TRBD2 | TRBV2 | CASSASGRAFNEQFF | TGTGCCAGCAGTGCCAGCGGGAGGGCCTTCAATGAGCAGTTCTTC
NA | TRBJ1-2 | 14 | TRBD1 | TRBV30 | CAWSIQGAGVGYTF | TGTGCCTGGAGTATACAGGGGGCCGGGGTGGGCTACACCTTC
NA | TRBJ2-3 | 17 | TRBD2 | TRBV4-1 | CASSQAPLAGVGVTQYF | TGCGCCAGCAGCCAAGCTCCCCTAGCGGGAGTAGGGGTTACGCAGTATTTT
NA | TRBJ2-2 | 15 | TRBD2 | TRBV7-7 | CASTPGTSNTGELFF | TGTGCTAGCACCCCAGGGACTAGCAACACCGGGGAGCTGTTTTTT
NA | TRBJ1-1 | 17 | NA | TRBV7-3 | CASSLSQDTVRNTEAFF | TGTGCCAGCAGCTTAAGTCAGGACACCGTTAGAAACACTGAAGCTTTCTTT